Listed here is a single T cell receptor (beta chain). The antigen is unknown. The record originates from a study of T-cell reconstitution after alpha-beta-depleted transplantation in children. Study results and caveats: Some patients' high day-60 TCRbeta diversity was traced to surviving recipient T cells and thymic progenitors. At the one-year point after transplant, T-cell counts and TCRbeta diversity were found to come mostly from T cells that had been newly produced. Several hundred rapidly expanded clones from non-depleted graft cells reportedly supplied alpha-beta T cells about two months post-transplant.

The CDR3 has 14 amino acids. The germline CDR1 and CDR2 sequences are SGHTA and FQGNSA. Trimming removed 3 bases from V and 0 bases from J, with 8 bases in between. Construction of the TCRbeta library involved unique molecular identifiers. MiXCR, run by TCRdb on the PCR reads, gives a single entry per CDR3 protein. The sample records about 440,000 distinct CDR3 sequences, 43% being singletons. This sequence was found in a girl aged 2 to 9 with aplastic anemia, due to receive a stem cell transplant. The V call is TRBV7-2, the J call TRBJ2-5; D is unclear. The sequenced sample was PBMCs, obtained before TCRalphabeta/CD19-depleted stem cell transplant. The CDR3 coding sequence is TGTGCCAGCAGCTTTTCGGCGTACCAAGAGACCCAGTACTTC. It codes for CASSFSAYQETQYF. Full variable domain (outside the CDR3, taken from reference TRBV7-2 and TRBJ2-5): GAGVSQSPSNKVTEKGKDVELRCDPISGHTALYWYRQSLGQGLEFLIYFQGNSAPDKSGLPSDRFSAERTGGSVSTLTIQRTQQEDSAVYLCASSFSAYQETQYFGPGTRLLVL.